This T cell receptor beta chain emerged from a study of blood T cell repertoires in COVID-19. In assigning cohorts, the study relied on participant-reported clinical history. The CDR3 covers 13 residues. V was pared by 5 bases and J by 9 bases, with 14 bases between. Germline CDR1 reads LNHNV; CDR2 reads YYDKDF (reference sequence). Sequenced by immunoSEQ multiplex PCR; TCRdb stores in-frame clones only, minus some. The sample carries 95,000 to 150,000 clones, roughly 84% recorded once. The clonotype was recovered from a woman aged 25 to 45 who had recovered from COVID-19. The sample consisted of PBMCs or T cells enriched from blood (not recorded which). This rearrangement joins TRBV15 to TRBJ1-3, with TRBD1 as a possible D gene (5 bases). DNA of the CDR3: TGTGCCACCAGCCGGTGGCTTAGGGGCACCATATATTTT. It codes for CATSRWLRGTIYF. Full variable domain (missing parts from reference TRBV15 and TRBJ1-3): DAMVIQNPRYQVTQFGKPVTLSCSQTLNHNVMYWYQQKSSQAPKLLFHYYDKDFNNEADTPDNFQSRRPNTSFCFLDIRSPGLGDTAMYLCATSRWLRGTIYFGEGSWLTVV.